This T cell receptor beta chain was sequenced in a study of cytomegalovirus exposure and HLA in healthy donors. Donors in the study were healthy people who gave bone marrow. In the PCR, 60 Vbeta and 13 Jbeta primers were used. Profiling relied on immunoSEQ multiplex PCR, and the TCRdb table lists in-frame clones only, not all of them. The sample holds roughly 100,000 clones, just over 70% seen once. The V end was cut by 6 bases, the J end by 2 bases, with 11 bases between. Germline lookup yields CDR1 LNHDA and CDR2 SQIVND (reference sequence). This CDR3 comprises 14 residues. The V and J genes are TRBV19 and TRBJ1-5, with D maybe TRBD1 (5 bases). Sample: PBMCs. This clonotype was obtained from a boy between 10 and 17 years old in good health and CMV-seronegative. The chain's CDR3 is CASRKGDGNQPQHF. The CDR3 nucleotides read TGTGCCAGTAGAAAAGGGGATGGCAATCAGCCCCAGCATTTT.